The rows below give T cell receptor beta chains drawn from one sample of a study of OX40 agonist ivuxolimab in advanced cancers. Generated by immunoSEQ multiplex PCR, the TCRdb table keeps only in-frame clones and is missing some. The table shows just over 9,500 clones, with over 65% occurring only once. The sample consisted of CD4+ or CD8+ T cells sorted from blood, taken in a trial of the OX40 agonist ivuxolimab. Receptor source: an adult with an advanced solid tumor such as melanoma, head and neck, liver or kidney cancer. The CDR3 runs from the conserved cysteine through the conserved F or W. Each record gives: J gene, clone size, V gene, CDR3 protein. Clone size, where shown, is once, few, many, or a class for clones that have expanded.

>TRBJ2-3|few|TRBV27
CASSLLVGGSTDTQYF
>TRBJ2-7|few|TRBV19
CASSMSAAYEQYF
>TRBJ2-5|NA|TRBV15
CATSRGTGPEWETQYF
>TRBJ2-3|NA|TRBV9
CASSEGLAGTDTQYF
>TRBJ2-7|NA|TRBV5-6
CASSLDRGTYEQYF
>TRBJ2-1|few|TRBV9
CASSVNRVDTGTNEQFF
>TRBJ2-1|NA|TRBV7-2
CASSSSLADFNEQFF
>TRBJ1-1|NA|TRBV5-4
CASSLDGLAEGTEAFF
>TRBJ2-3|NA|TRBV27
CASSLLFGSSGTDTQYF
>TRBJ2-7|NA|TRBV7-8
CASSPTDYEQYF
>TRBJ1-2|once|TRBV5-1
CASSLEGGGFGGYTF
>TRBJ2-7|large|TRBV5-1
CASTGTGEYEQYF
>TRBJ1-1|NA|TRBV4-3
CASSWGTGGTEAFF
>TRBJ1-5|NA|TRBV2
CASSEQTNQPQHF
>TRBJ2-2|NA|TRBV11-3
CASSAPGELFF
>TRBJ2-7|NA|TRBV5-6
CASSSDTVSVGEQYF
>TRBJ2-1|NA|TRBV30
CAWSMAYNEQFF
>TRBJ2-1|NA|TRBV7-2
CASSLGLYNEQFF
>TRBJ2-1|NA|TRBV7-2
CASSLADSGGQGEQFF